These 15 T cell receptor beta chains were all obtained from the same sample, sequenced in a study of T cells in localized non-small cell lung cancer. Libraries were prepared by immunoSEQ multiplex PCR; TCRdb keeps only in-frame clonotypes and omits some of them. Of around 2,400 clones listed, 25% to 40% are singletons. This sample comprised lung tumor tissue, obtained before any cancer treatment. These receptors were collected from a female donor over 55 with stage II lung adenocarcinoma.

Comment on this clone: The junction and the germline gene differ at one end; a read error may be behind it. The chain carries TRBV30 and TRBJ1-3; no clear D gene. Germline CDR1 and CDR2: GTSNPN and SVGIG (reference sequence). CDR3 length: 13 amino acids. The CDR3 DNA follows: TGTGCCTGGAGTGGGAGCTCTCGAAACACCATATATTTT. This codes for CAWSGSSRNTIYF. Based on the CDR3 plus reference TRBV30 and TRBJ1-3, the full variable domain is SQTIHQWPATLVQPVGSPLSLECTVEGTSNPNLYWYRQAAGRGLQLLFYSVGIGQISSEVPQNLSASRPQDRQFILSSKKLLLSDSGFYLCAWSGSSRNTIYFGEGSWLTVV.

V usage is TRBV28 and J usage is TRBJ2-4; a possible D gene is TRBD1 (5 bases). Trimming pared 6 bases from V and 12 bases from J, leaving 18 bases between. CDR1 and CDR2 (germline): MDHEN, SYDVKM. The CDR3 is made up of 13 amino acids. CDR3 sequence: CASSLGPQGSQYF. In DNA, the CDR3 is TGTGCCAGCAGCTTAGGACCTCAGGGTAGTCAGTACTTC.

This clone was counted between two and nine times. V is TRBV10-3 and J is TRBJ1-1; no clear D gene. The V gene's germline CDR1 is ENHRY and CDR2 SYGVKD. This CDR3 is 14 amino acids long. V was shortened by 0 bases and J by 8 bases, with 13 bases between the two germline ends. The CDR3 loop is CAISESKKVEEAFF. For the CDR3, the DNA is TGTGCCATCAGTGAGTCTAAGAAGGTGGAAGAAGCTTTCTTT.

The table lists this clone with a few counts. V gene TRBV6-8 combines with J gene TRBJ1-3, with D hard to call. In germline, CDR1 is MNHGY, CDR2 SAAAGT. The CDR3 is 14 residues long. V lost 5 bases to trimming and J lost 0 bases, with 8 bases between them. The CDR3 region is CASSGELSGNTIYF. The CDR3 coding sequence is TGTGCCAGCAGTGGGGAACTCTCTGGAAACACCATATATTTT.

The CDR3 reads CASSPRPGYSEQFF. For the CDR3, the DNA is TGCGCCAGCAGCCCCCGACCCGGATATAGTGAGCAGTTCTTC. The gene calls are TRBV5-1 and TRBJ2-1; no definite D call. Trimming removed 4 bases at V and 9 bases at J, with 17 bases between. The V gene's germline CDR1 is SGHRS and CDR2 YFSETQ. This CDR3 contains 14 residues.

This clone was detected a few times. The chain employs TRBV5-1 and TRBJ1-5, with 9 nucleotides matching TRBD1. The length of the CDR3 is 15 residues. CDR1 is SGHRS and CDR2 is YFSETQ in the germline V gene. Losses at the gene ends were 4 bases for V and 6 bases for J; bases not matched to a gene: 8. CDR3 DNA sequence: TGCGCCAGCAGCCAAGGACAGGGGAGAAGTCAGCCCCAGCATTTT. This encodes CASSQGQGRSQPQHF.

The rearrangement joins TRBV18 to TRBJ1-2, with unresolved D. This CDR3 spans 15 amino acids. V dropped 2 bases and J dropped 0 bases, with 10 bases sitting between them. Germline-derived CDR1 and CDR2 are KGHSH and LQKENI. The chain's CDR3 is CASSPEPQANYGYTF. The CDR3 bases are TGTGCCAGCTCACCAGAGCCTCAGGCTAACTATGGCTACACCTTC.

V gene TRBV6-8 combines with J gene TRBJ2-4; no clear D. The CDR3 runs to 14 residues. Germline V CDR1 and CDR2: MNHGY, SAAAGT. V lost 5 bases and J lost 0, with 8 bases in between. CDR3 sequence reads: CASSVRLAKNIQYF. CDR3 nucleotide sequence: TGTGCCAGCAGTGTGAGGCTAGCCAAAAACATTCAGTACTTC.

In its sample, this clone was seen once. V and J are TRBV28 and TRBJ1-4, with 7 bases lining up with TRBD1. Germline CDR1 and CDR2: MDHEN and SYDVKM. The CDR3 length is 14 residues. The V gene end was trimmed by 5 bases and the J gene end by 3 bases; junction bases not matched to a gene: 3. The CDR3 is CASSPGGSNEKLFF. The CDR3 DNA follows: TGTGCCAGCAGTCCAGGGGGATCTAATGAAAAACTGTTTTTT.

CDR3 amino acids: CASSRPTDNYGYTF. The CDR3 nucleotides read TGTGCCAGCAGTCGTCCGACAGATAACTATGGCTACACCTTC. The genes are TRBV28 and TRBJ1-2; possible D gene TRBD1, 5 bases. V was trimmed by 5 bases and J by 1 base, leaving 11 bases between them. CDR1 and CDR2 (germline): MDHEN, SYDVKM. This CDR3 spans 14 amino acids.

V gene TRBV19 combines with J gene TRBJ1-4; D call uncertain. The germline V and J ends were trimmed by 4 bases and 0 bases, with 12 bases remaining between them. Germline V lookup: CDR1 LNHDA, CDR2 SQIVND (reference sequence). The CDR3 covers 16 residues. Written as DNA, the CDR3 is TGTGCCAGTAGTACCCGGACGGGTGCAACTAATGAAAAACTGTTTTTT. Its protein is CASSTRTGATNEKLFF.

The DNA of the CDR3 is TGTGCCAGTACCCGGACAGGGAGGGAGAACACCATATATTTT. Protein product: CASTRTGRENTIYF. This chain links TRBV19 with TRBJ1-3, with 8 bases matching TRBD1. J gave up 7 bases and V 7 bases, and 9 bases lay outside the gene matches. The CDR3 has 14 amino acids. The germline gives CDR1 LNHDA, CDR2 SQIVND (reference sequence). The full variable domain, its missing parts supplied by reference TRBV19 and TRBJ1-3, is DGGITQSPKYLFRKEGQNVTLSCEQNLNHDAMYWYRQDPGQGLRLIYYSQIVNDFQKGDIAEGYSVSREKKESFPLTVTSAQKNPTAFYLCASTRTGRENTIYFGEGSWLTVV.

The chain links TRBV30 to TRBJ1-1; 8 bases are shared with TRBD1. V trimming: 3 bases; J trimming: 0 bases; junction bases outside the gene matches: 6. Germline V gene lookup returns CDR1 GTSNPN and CDR2 SVGIG (reference sequence). There are 15 residues in the CDR3. The CDR3 here is CAWRGRDRLNTEAFF. In DNA, the CDR3 is TGTGCCTGGAGAGGGAGGGACAGGCTGAACACTGAAGCTTTCTTT.

This sequence joins TRBV6-8 and TRBJ2-2, with D possibly TRBD2 on 7 matching bases. This CDR3 comprises 15 residues. V was cut by 8 bases and J by 1 base, with 14 bases left in between. CDR1 is MNHGY, CDR2 SAAAGT, per germline. CDR3 protein: CASLGGAVNTGELFF. The CDR3 DNA reads as TGTGCCAGCCTAGGGGGGGCAGTGAACACCGGGGAGCTGTTTTTT.

The chain combines TRBV28 with TRBJ1-4; D gene unclear. Germline CDR1 MDHEN, CDR2 SYDVKM. Trimming took 6 bases from V and 8 from J, leaving 16 bases between them. The length of the CDR3 is 14 residues. The CDR3 is CASSQYRGKEKLFF. The CDR3 DNA reads as TGTGCCAGCAGCCAATACAGAGGGAAGGAAAAACTGTTTTTT.